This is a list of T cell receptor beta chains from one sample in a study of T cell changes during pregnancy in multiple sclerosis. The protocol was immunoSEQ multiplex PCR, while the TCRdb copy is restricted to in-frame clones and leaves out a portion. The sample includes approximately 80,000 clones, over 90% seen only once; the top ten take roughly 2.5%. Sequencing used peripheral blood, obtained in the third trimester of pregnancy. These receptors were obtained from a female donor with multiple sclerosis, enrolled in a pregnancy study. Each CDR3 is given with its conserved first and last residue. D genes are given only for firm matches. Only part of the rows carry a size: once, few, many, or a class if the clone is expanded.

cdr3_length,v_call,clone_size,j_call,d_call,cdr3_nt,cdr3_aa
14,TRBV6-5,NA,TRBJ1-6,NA,TGTGCCAGCACCCCCCCAGGGAACAATTCACCCCTCCACTTT,CASTPPGNNSPLHF
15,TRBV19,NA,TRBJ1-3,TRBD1,TGTGCCAGTAGTCAGGGGGTGGTCTCTGGAAACACCATATATTTT,CASSQGVVSGNTIYF
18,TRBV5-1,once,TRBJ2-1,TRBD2,TGCGCCAGCAGCTTGGGTCTGGTTCGACTAGCGGACTACAATGAGCAGTTCTTC,CASSLGLVRLADYNEQFF
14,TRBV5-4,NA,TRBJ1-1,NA,TGTGCCAGCAGCCCCAGGGCGGCCAACACTGAAGCTTTCTTT,CASSPRAANTEAFF
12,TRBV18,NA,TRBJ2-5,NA,TGTGCCAGCTCACCTCCCCTAGAGACCCAGTACTTC,CASSPPLETQYF
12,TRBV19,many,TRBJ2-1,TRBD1,TGTGCCAGTCGGGACAGGTACAATGAGCAGTTCTTC,CASRDRYNEQFF
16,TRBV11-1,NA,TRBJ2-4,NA,TGTGCCAGCAGCTCAGGAATGGTGATAGCCAAAAACATTCAGTACTTC,CASSSGMVIAKNIQYF
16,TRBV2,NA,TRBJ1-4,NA,TGTGCCAGCCGGGGGGGGGATAGTGCAACTAATGAAAAACTGTTTTTT,CASRGGDSATNEKLFF
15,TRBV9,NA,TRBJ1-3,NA,TGTGCCAGCAGCGGCGGTATGGGTTCTGGAAACACCATATATTTT,CASSGGMGSGNTIYF
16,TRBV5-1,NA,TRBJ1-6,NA,TGCGCCAGCAGCTTGGTCCCCCCAGGTTTAACTTCACCCCTCCACTTT,CASSLVPPGLTSPLHF
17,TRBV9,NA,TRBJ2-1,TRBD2,TGTGCCAGCAGCGTAGGGGGAAAGAGCGGGGGGGCTGGTGAGCAGTTCTTC,CASSVGGKSGGAGEQFF
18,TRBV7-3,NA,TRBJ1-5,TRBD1,TGTGCCAGCAGCACCCCCTCCATGACAGGGAAGAGCAATCAGCCCCAGCATTTT,CASSTPSMTGKSNQPQHF
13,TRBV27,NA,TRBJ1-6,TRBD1,TGTGCCAGCAGTTTCACAGGGGACTCACCCCTCCACTTT,CASSFTGDSPLHF
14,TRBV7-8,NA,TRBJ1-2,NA,TGTGCCAGCAGCCGGACATCAACATCCTATGGCTACACCTTC,CASSRTSTSYGYTF
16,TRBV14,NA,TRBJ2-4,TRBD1,TGTGCCAGCAGCCAGGACAGGGCGCTAGCCAAAAACATTCAGTACTTC,CASSQDRALAKNIQYF
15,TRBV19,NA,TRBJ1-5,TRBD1,TGTGCCAGTAGTCTTGGGACAGCTAGCAATCAGCCCCAGCATTTT,CASSLGTASNQPQHF
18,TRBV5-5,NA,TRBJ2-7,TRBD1,TGTGCCAGCAGTATTCGTCCTCAGGAGGACAGGGGGCGAAACGAGCAGTACTTC,CASSIRPQEDRGRNEQYF
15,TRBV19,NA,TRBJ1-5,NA,TGTGCCAGTGATCCGCAATTGGGAGGCAATCAGCCCCAGCATTTT,CASDPQLGGNQPQHF
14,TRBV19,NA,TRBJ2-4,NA,TGTGCCAGTACCGCTGGCCCAGGGAACGGCATTCAGTACTTC,CASTAGPGNGIQYF
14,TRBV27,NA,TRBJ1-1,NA,TGTGCCAGCACCTCCCCGTATGAGGACACTGAAGCTTTCTTT,CASTSPYEDTEAFF
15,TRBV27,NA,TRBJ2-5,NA,TGTGCCAGCAGCCCTTCCCTGGAGTGGCAAGAGACCCAGTACTTC,CASSPSLEWQETQYF
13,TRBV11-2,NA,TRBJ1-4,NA,TGTGCCAGCAGCTTTGCGGTTAATGAAAAACTGTTTTTT,CASSFAVNEKLFF